The rows below give T cell receptor beta chains drawn from one sample of a study of cytomegalovirus exposure and HLA in healthy donors. Sequenced by immunoSEQ multiplex PCR; TCRdb stores in-frame clones only, minus some. The data show 50,000 to 70,000 clones, over 65% seen once. Input material: PBMCs. Source of these receptors: a man between 35 and 55 years old in good health and CMV-seropositive. Each CDR3 is given with its conserved first and last residue. A D gene is named only where the DNA matches it firmly. Not every row has a clone size; where given, it reads once, few, many or a size class.

clone_size: .; d_call: TRBD2; v_call: TRBV9; j_call: TRBJ2-3; cdr3_nt: TGTGCCAGCAGTGGCGGGGGTAGCACAGATACGCAGTATTTT; cdr3_aa: CASSGGGSTDTQYF
clone_size: .; d_call: TRBD1; v_call: TRBV4-1; j_call: TRBJ2-7; cdr3_nt: TGCGCCAGCAGCCATAATCGGGACAGCTACTACGAGCAGTACTTC; cdr3_aa: CASSHNRDSYYEQYF
clone_size: .; d_call: TRBD1; v_call: TRBV7-9; j_call: TRBJ1-3; cdr3_nt: TGTGCCAGCAGCTTAGGACAGGGGGCTGGAAACACCATATATTTT; cdr3_aa: CASSLGQGAGNTIYF
clone_size: .; d_call: .; v_call: TRBV5-1; j_call: TRBJ2-2; cdr3_nt: TGCGCCAGCAGCTTGATGAGGGGGGGGTCGAACACCGGGGAGCTGTTTTTT; cdr3_aa: CASSLMRGGSNTGELFF
clone_size: few; d_call: .; v_call: TRBV2; j_call: TRBJ2-7; cdr3_nt: TGTGCCAGCCTTAGACACCTGAGCTCCTACGAGCAGTACTTC; cdr3_aa: CASLRHLSSYEQYF
clone_size: .; d_call: .; v_call: TRBV5-1; j_call: TRBJ2-7; cdr3_nt: TGCGCCAGCAGCCCAGGAGGGACAGTTGCCTACGAGCAGTACTTC; cdr3_aa: CASSPGGTVAYEQYF
clone_size: .; d_call: .; v_call: TRBV6-1; j_call: TRBJ1-1; cdr3_nt: TGTGCCAGCAGTACCACACCGAACACTGAAGCTTTCTTT; cdr3_aa: CASSTTPNTEAFF
clone_size: .; d_call: TRBD1; v_call: TRBV9; j_call: TRBJ2-1; cdr3_nt: TGTGCCAGCAGCGCAGGACAGGGGTTTATGAATGAGCAGTTCTTC; cdr3_aa: CASSAGQGFMNEQFF
clone_size: once; d_call: TRBD1; v_call: TRBV25-1; j_call: TRBJ1-2; cdr3_nt: TGTGCCAGCAGTCCCCAGGGGGCGAATGGCTACACCTTC; cdr3_aa: CASSPQGANGYTF
clone_size: .; d_call: .; v_call: TRBV29-1; j_call: TRBJ1-2; cdr3_nt: TGCAGCGACAGGGTGAGGAACTATGGCTACACCTTC; cdr3_aa: CSDRVRNYGYTF